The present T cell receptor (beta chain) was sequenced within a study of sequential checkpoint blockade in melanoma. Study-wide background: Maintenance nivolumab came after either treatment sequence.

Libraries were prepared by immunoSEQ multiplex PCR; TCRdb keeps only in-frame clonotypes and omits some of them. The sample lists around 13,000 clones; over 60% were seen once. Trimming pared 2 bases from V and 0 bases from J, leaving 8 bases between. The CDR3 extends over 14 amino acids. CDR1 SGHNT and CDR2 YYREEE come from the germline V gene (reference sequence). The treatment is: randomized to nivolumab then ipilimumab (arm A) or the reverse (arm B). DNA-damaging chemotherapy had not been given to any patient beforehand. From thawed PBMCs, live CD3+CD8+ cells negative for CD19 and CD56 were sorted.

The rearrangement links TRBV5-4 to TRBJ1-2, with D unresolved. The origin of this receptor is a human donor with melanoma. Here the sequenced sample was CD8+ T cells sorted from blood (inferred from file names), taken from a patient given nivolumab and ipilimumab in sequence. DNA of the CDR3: TGTGCCAGCAGCTTCGGCGGAGCTAACTATGGCTACACCTTC. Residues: CASSFGGANYGYTF.